This TCR beta chain was observed in a study of T cells in Graves' hyperthyroidism and ophthalmopathy. Study-level findings and limits: Appearing also in blood were most of the thyroid clonotypes expanded above 0.001. From stable hyperthyroidism, ophthalmopathy was separated by a 13 V-J model.

Authors of the study amplified TCR beta CDR3 regions from RNA transcripts. The HTBI primer set was used in a first-round RT-PCR of the TCR CDR3. TCRdb called the multiplex PCR reads again in MiXCR, with one record for every CDR3 protein. This table has fewer than 550,000 distinct CDR3 sequences, 15% to 19% appearing once. V lost 1 base and J lost 6; bases outside the gene matches: 0. The CDR3 runs to 14 residues. Germline CDR1 is SGHVS and CDR2 is FNYEAQ. Comment on this clonotype: Its antigen is undetermined.

When ophthalmopathy did not progress within 18 months, Graves' hyperthyroidism was considered stable. Exclusion followed for patients with uncontrolled infection, other autoimmune disease, pregnancy or lactation. The sequence derives from a woman between 18 and 29 years old with Graves' hyperthyroidism. The rearrangement joins TRBV7-6 to TRBJ2-2, with TRBD1 matching over 9 bases. Material: blood. The CDR3 is CASSLGTGAGELFF. The CDR3 nucleotides are TGTGCCAGCAGCTTAGGGACAGGGGCCGGGGAGCTGTTTTTT.